The T cell receptor beta chain described here comes from a study of cytomegalovirus exposure and HLA in healthy donors. Study conclusions and caveats: Earlier analysis yielded a pattern in which most TCR beta V segments were productive about 90% or about 30% of the time.

The junction had 9 bases not matched to a gene; V was cut back by 9 bases and J by 3 bases. CDR1 is MNHNS, CDR2 SASEGT, per germline. The CDR3 spans 14 residues. A note on this clone: What it binds is not known.

Amplification used 60 Vbeta primers and 13 Jbeta primers. Under the authors' procedure: Some 11 million shared chains were among the about 80 million unique TCR beta chains that a later analysis counted. The repertoire was sequenced with immunoSEQ multiplex PCR; TCRdb's copy has only in-frame clones and lacks some. V and J calls plus clone size are reproduced from that table; the DNA served to infer D and trimming. The specimen's table records more than 40,000 clones. The rearrangement joins TRBV6-1 to TRBJ2-7; 9 bases match TRBD1. The specimen sequenced was PBMCs. This sequence was found in a male donor in good health and CMV-seronegative. CDR3 nucleotide sequence: TGTGCCAGTGACTCCGGGACAGGGTTCTACGAGCAGTACTTC. Protein product: CASDSGTGFYEQYF.